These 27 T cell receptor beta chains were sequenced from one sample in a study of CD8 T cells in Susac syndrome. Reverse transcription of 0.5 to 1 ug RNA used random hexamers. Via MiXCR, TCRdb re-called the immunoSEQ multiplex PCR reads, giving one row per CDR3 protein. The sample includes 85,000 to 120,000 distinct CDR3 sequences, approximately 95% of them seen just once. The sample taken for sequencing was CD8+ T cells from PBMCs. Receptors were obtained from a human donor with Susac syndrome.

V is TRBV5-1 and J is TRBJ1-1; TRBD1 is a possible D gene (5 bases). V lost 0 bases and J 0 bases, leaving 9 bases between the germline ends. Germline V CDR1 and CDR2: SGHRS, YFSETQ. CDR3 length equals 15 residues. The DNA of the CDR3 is TGCGCCAGCAGCTTGGATCCGGGGCTGAACACTGAAGCTTTCTTT. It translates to CASSLDPGLNTEAFF.

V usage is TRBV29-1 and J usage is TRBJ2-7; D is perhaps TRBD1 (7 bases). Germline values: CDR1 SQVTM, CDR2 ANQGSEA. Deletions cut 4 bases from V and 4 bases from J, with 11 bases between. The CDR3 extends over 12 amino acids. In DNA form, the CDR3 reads TGCAGCGTTGGCGGGACAGATTACGAGCAGTACTTC. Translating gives CSVGGTDYEQYF.

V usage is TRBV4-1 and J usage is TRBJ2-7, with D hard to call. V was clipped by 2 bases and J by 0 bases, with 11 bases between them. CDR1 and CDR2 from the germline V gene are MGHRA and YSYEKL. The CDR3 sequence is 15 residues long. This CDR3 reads CASSQQGLSSYEQYF. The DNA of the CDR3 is TGCGCCAGCAGCCAACAAGGTCTGAGCTCCTACGAGCAGTACTTC.

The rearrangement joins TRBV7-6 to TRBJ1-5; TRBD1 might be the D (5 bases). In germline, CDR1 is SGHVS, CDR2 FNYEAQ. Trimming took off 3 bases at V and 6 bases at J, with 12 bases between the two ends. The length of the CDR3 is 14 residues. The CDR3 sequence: CASSLTEEGQPQHF. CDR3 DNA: TGTGCCAGCAGCTTGACAGAGGAGGGTCAGCCCCAGCATTTT. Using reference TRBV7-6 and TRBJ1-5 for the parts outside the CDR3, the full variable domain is GAGVSQSPRYKVTKRGQDVALRCDPISGHVSLYWYRQALGQGPEFLTYFNYEAQQDKSGLPNDRFSAERPEGSISTLTIQRTEQRDSAMYRCASSLTEEGQPQHFGDGTRLSIL.

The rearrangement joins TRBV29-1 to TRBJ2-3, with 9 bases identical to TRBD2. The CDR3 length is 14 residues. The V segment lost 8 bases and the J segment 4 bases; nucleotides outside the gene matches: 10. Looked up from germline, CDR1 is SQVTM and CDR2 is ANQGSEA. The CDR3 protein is CSFPGTSKADTQYF. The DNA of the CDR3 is TGCAGCTTTCCCGGGACTAGCAAGGCAGATACGCAGTATTTT.

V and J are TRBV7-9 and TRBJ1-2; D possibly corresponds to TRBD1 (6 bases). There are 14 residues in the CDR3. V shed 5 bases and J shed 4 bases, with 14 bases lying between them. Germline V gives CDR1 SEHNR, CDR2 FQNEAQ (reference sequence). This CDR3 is CASSRPGGGYGYTF. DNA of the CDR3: TGTGCCAGCAGCCGGCCGGGGGGCGGCTATGGCTACACCTTC. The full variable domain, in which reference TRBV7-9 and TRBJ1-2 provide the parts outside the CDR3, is DTGVSQNPRHKITKRGQNVTFRCDPISEHNRLYWYRQTLGQGPEFLTYFQNEAQLEKSRLLSDRFSAERPKGSFSTLEIQRTEQGDSAMYLCASSRPGGGYGYTFGSGTRLTVV.

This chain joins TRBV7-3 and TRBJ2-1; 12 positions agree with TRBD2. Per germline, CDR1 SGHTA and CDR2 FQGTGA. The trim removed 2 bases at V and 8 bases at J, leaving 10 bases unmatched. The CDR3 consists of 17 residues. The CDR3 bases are TGTGCCAGCAGCTTAGTGGCTAGCGGGGGGGTTATCGATGAGCAGTTCTTC. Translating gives CASSLVASGGVIDEQFF. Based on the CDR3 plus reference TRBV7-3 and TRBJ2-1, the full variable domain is GAGVSQTPSNKVTEKGKYVELRCDPISGHTALYWYRQSLGQGPEFLIYFQGTGAADDSGLPNDRFFAVRPEGSVSTLKIQRTERGDSAVYLCASSLVASGGVIDEQFFGPGTRLTVL.

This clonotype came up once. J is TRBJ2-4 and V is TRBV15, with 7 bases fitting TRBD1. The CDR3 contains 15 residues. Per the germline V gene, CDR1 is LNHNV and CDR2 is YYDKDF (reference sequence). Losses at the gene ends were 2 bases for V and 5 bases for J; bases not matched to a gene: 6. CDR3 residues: CATSRFSGTENIQYF. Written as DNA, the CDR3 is TGTGCCACCAGCAGATTTTCCGGGACAGAAAACATTCAGTACTTC.

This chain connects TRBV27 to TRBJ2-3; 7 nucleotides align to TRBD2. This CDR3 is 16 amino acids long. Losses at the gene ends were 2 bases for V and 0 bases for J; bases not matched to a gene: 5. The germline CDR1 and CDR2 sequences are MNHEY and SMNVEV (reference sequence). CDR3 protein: CASSLITGGSTDTQYF. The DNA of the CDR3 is TGTGCCAGCAGTTTAATTACGGGGGGTAGCACAGATACGCAGTATTTT.

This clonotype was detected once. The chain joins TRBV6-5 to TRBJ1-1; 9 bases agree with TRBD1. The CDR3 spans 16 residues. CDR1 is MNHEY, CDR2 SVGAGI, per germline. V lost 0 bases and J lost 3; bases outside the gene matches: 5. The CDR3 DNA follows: TGTGCCAGCAGTTACTCGGACAGGGGATTGGACACTGAAGCTTTCTTT. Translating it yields CASSYSDRGLDTEAFF.

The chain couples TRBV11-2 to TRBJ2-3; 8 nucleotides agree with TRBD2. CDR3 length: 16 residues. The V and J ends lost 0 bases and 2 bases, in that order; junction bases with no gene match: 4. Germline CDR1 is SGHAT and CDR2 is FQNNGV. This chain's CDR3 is CASSLERGAPTDTQYF. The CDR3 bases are TGTGCCAGCAGCTTAGAGCGGGGGGCCCCCACAGATACGCAGTATTTT.

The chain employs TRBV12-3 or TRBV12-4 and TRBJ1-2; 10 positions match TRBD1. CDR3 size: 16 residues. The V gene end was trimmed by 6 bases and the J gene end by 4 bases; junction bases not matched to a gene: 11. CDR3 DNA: TGTGCCAGCAGCCCCGGGACAGGGGAAAGGGTCTATGGCTACACCTTC. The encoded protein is CASSPGTGERVYGYTF.

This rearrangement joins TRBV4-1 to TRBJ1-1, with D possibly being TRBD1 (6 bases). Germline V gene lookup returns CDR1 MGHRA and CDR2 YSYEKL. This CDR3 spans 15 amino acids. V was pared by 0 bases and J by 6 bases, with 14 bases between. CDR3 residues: CASSQDPTGPAEAFF. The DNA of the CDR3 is TGCGCCAGCAGCCAAGACCCTACAGGGCCCGCTGAAGCTTTCTTT.

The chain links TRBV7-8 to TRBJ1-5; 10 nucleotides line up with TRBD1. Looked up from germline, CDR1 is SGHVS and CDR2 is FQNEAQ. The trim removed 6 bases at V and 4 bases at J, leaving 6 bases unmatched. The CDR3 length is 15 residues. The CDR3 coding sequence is TGTGCCAGCAGAACCGGACAGGGGGAAAATCAGCCCCAGCATTTT. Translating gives CASRTGQGENQPQHF.

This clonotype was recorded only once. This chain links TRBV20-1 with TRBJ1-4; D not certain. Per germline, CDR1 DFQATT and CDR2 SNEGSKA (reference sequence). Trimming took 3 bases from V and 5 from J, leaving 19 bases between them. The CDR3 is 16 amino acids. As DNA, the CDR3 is TGCAGTGCTAGGGCCGGGCTTGTAGGGAAGAATGAAAAACTGTTTTTT. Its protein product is CSARAGLVGKNEKLFF.

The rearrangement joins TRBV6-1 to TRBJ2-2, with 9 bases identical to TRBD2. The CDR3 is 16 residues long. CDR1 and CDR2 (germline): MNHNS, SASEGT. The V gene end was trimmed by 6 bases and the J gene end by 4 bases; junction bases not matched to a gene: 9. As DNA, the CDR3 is TGTGCCAGCAGCCCCTCGGGCGGGGGGGCCACCGGGGAGCTGTTTTTT. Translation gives CASSPSGGGATGELFF.

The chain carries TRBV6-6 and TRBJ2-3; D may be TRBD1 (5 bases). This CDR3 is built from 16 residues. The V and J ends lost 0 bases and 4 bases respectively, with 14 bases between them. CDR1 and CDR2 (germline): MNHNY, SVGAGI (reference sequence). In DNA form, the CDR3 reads TGTGCCAGCAGTTACTCCCCTGAGGACAAAGCAGATACGCAGTATTTT. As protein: CASSYSPEDKADTQYF.

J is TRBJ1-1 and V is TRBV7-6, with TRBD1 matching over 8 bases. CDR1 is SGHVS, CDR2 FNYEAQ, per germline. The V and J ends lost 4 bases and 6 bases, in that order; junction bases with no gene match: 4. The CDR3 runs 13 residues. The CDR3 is CASSSGTGPEAFF. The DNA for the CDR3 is TGTGCCAGCAGCTCGGGGACAGGTCCTGAAGCTTTCTTT. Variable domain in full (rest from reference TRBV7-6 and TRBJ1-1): GAGVSQSPRYKVTKRGQDVALRCDPISGHVSLYWYRQALGQGPEFLTYFNYEAQQDKSGLPNDRFSAERPEGSISTLTIQRTEQRDSAMYRCASSSGTGPEAFFGQGTRLTVV.

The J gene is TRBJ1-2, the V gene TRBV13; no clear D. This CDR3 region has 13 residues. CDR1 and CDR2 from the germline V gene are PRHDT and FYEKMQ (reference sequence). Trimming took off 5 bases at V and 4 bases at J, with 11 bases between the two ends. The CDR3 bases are TGTGCCAGCAGCCCAGAGAGGGCCTATGGCTACACCTTC. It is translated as CASSPERAYGYTF.

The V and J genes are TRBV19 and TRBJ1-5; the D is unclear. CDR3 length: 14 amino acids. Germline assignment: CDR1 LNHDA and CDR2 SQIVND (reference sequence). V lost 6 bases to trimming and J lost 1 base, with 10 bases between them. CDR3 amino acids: CASSPGRSNQPQHF. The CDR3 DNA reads TGTGCCAGTAGCCCCGGGAGAAGCAATCAGCCCCAGCATTTT.

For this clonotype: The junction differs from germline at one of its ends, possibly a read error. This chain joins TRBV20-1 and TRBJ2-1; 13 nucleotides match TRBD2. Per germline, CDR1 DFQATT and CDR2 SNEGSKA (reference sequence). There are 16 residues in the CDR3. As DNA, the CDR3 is TGCAGTGCGAGGACTAGCGGGGGACTATCCTCCAATGAGCAGTTCTTC. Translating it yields CSARTSGGLSSNEQFF.

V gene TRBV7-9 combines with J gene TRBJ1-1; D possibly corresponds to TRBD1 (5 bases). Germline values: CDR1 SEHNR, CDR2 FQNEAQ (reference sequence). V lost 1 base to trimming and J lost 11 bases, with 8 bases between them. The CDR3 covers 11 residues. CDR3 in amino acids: CASSLGGTAFF. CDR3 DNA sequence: TGTGCCAGCAGCTTAGGAGGGACGGCTTTCTTT.

The chain's CDR3 is CASSFSLGGEQYF. CDR3 DNA sequence: TGTGCCAGCAGTTTCTCCCTCGGAGGAGAGCAGTACTTC. The V call is TRBV27, the J call TRBJ2-7, with D possibly being TRBD2 (5 bases). Germline V CDR1 and CDR2: MNHEY, SMNVEV (reference sequence). The CDR3 consists of 13 residues. The V gene lost 3 bases and the J gene lost 7 bases, with 13 bases spanning the gap.

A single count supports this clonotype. This chain's CDR3 is CASSYTQGGEQYF. For the CDR3, the DNA is TGTGCCAGCAGTTACACTCAGGGTGGGGAGCAGTACTTC. The chain employs TRBV6-5 and TRBJ2-7; perhaps TRBD1 as D (5 bases). The CDR3 has 13 residues. The V gene's germline CDR1 is MNHEY and CDR2 SVGAGI. V dropped 2 bases and J dropped 7 bases, with 12 bases sitting between them.

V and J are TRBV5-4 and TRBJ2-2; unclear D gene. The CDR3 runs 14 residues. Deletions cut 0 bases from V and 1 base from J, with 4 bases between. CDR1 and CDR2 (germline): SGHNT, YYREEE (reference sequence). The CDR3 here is CASSLEENTGELFF. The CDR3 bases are TGTGCCAGCAGCTTGGAGGAGAACACCGGGGAGCTGTTTTTT.

CDR3 region: CASRGSGGYNEQFF. CDR3 bases: TGTGCCAGCAGGGGTAGCGGGGGATACAATGAGCAGTTCTTC. The chain recombines TRBV27 with TRBJ2-1; 9 bases fit TRBD2. The CDR3 has 14 residues. Germline values: CDR1 MNHEY, CDR2 SMNVEV (reference sequence). V was clipped by 6 bases and J by 4 bases; unmatched bases: 4.

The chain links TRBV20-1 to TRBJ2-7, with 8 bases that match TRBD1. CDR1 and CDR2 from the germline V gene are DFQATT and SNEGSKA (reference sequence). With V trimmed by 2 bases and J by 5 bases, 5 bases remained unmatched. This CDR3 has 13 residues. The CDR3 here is CSARFRDRHEQYF. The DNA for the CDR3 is TGCAGTGCTAGATTTAGGGACAGGCACGAGCAGTACTTC.